The rows below give T cell receptor beta chains drawn from one sample of a study of shared clonotypes between healthy human individuals. Some clones are missing from TCRdb's copy, which holds only in-frame ones; the method was immunoSEQ multiplex PCR. Of millions of clones listed, about 92% were seen once; the top ten hold 0.3% to 0.4%. Sequencing was performed on naive CD4+ T cells from PBMCs. These receptors all come from a man younger than 35 in good health. Some clones in this sample may be carry-over from other donors' samples. CDR3s include the opening cysteine and the closing phenylalanine or tryptophan. D genes are given only for firm matches. Size values are once, few and many counts, or a class for expanded clones, and some rows have none.

D	length	size	V	J	DNA	CDR3
TRBD1	16	.	TRBV15	TRBJ2-5	TGTGCCACCAGCGGCCGGTACCCAGGGGGTGAAGAGACCCAGTACTTC	CATSGRYPGGEETQYF
.	16	.	TRBV19	TRBJ1-1	TGTGCCAGTAGTATACGGCCTCAAGGTATGGCCACTGAAGCTTTCTTT	CASSIRPQGMATEAFF
.	15	once	TRBV5-1	TRBJ2-5	TGCGCCAGCAGCTTGGACACAGGCCGCCAAGAGACCCAGTACTTC	CASSLDTGRQETQYF
.	13	.	TRBV27	TRBJ1-2	TGTGCCAGCAGGGGCAGCGGGGTCTATGGCTACACCTTC	CASRGSGVYGYTF
.	12	.	TRBV2	TRBJ2-2	TGTGCCAGCAATCCCACGGCTGGGGAGCTGTTTTTT	CASNPTAGELFF
TRBD1	14	.	TRBV28	TRBJ1-2	TGTGCCAGCAGTTTAGACAGGGCCCCCCTTGGCTACACCTTC	CASSLDRAPLGYTF
TRBD1	14	.	TRBV5-1	TRBJ2-3	TGCGCCAGCAGCGGAAACAGGGGGGCAGATACGCAGTATTTT	CASSGNRGADTQYF
.	12	.	TRBV2	TRBJ2-3	TGTGCCAGCAGTGACCGGGCGGATACGCAGTATTTT	CASSDRADTQYF
.	13	once	TRBV18	TRBJ2-7	TGTGCCAGCTCACCGGGGCCGGAATACGAGCAGTACTTC	CASSPGPEYEQYF
.	12	once	TRBV10-3	TRBJ1-1	TGTGCCATCAGTGAGTCTCAAGATGGAGCTTTCTTT	CAISESQDGAFF
.	15	.	TRBV7-2	TRBJ1-1	TGTGCCAGCAGATTCACGGGGGTCCTGGGCACTGAAGCTTTCTTT	CASRFTGVLGTEAFF
TRBD2	16	.	TRBV28	TRBJ2-7	TGTGCCAGCAGTCCGGGAGGGGTCCAAAGCGGCTACGAGCAGTACTTC	CASSPGGVQSGYEQYF
.	12	.	TRBV5-6	TRBJ1-2	TGTGCCAGCAGCTTGGAGGCATCCGGCTACACCTTC	CASSLEASGYTF
.	15	.	TRBV28	TRBJ1-5	TGTGCCAGCAGTTTATACGACAGAGCCAATCAGCCCCAGCATTTT	CASSLYDRANQPQHF
.	14	.	TRBV28	TRBJ1-4	TGTGCCAGCAGTCCCGCGAGGGAGGAGGAAAAACTGTTTTTT	CASSPAREEEKLFF
TRBD2	15	.	TRBV6-5	TRBJ2-7	TGTGCCAGCAGTTCCGGCTCTAGCGGGAGCTACGAGCAGTACTTC	CASSSGSSGSYEQYF
TRBD2	14	.	TRBV6-5	TRBJ2-3	TGTGCCAGCAAGGGCCTAGCGGGAGGAGATACGCAGTATTTT	CASKGLAGGDTQYF
TRBD1	13	once	TRBV7-8	TRBJ2-5	TGTGCCAGCAGCTCAGGACAGGGAGAGACCCAGTACTTC	CASSSGQGETQYF
TRBD2	14	.	TRBV5-1	TRBJ2-7	TGCGCCAGCAGCTTGGATGCGGGAGGCGTCGAGCAGTACTTC	CASSLDAGGVEQYF
TRBD1	16	.	TRBV6-1	TRBJ2-2	TGTGCCAGCAGTGGCGGACAGGGTTCGAACACCGGGGAGCTGTTTTTT	CASSGGQGSNTGELFF
TRBD2	14	.	TRBV12-5	TRBJ2-1	TGTGCTAGTGGTTTCAGCGGGATTTACAATGAGCAGTTCTTC	CASGFSGIYNEQFF
.	16	.	TRBV11-3	TRBJ2-1	TGTGCCAGCAGCTGGGGCATGCGGGCAAGGTCCAATGAGCAGTTCTTC	CASSWGMRARSNEQFF
.	15	.	TRBV27	TRBJ2-7	TGTGCCAGCAGTTTATTTCCAGGGAAGGACTCCGAGCAGTACTTC	CASSLFPGKDSEQYF
.	14	.	TRBV18	TRBJ2-1	TGTGCCAGCTCACCGCGGCAGGGGCTAATTGAGCAGTTCTTC	CASSPRQGLIEQFF
.	13	.	TRBV2	TRBJ1-2	TGTGCCAGCAGTCCCGGACTGATCTATGGCTACACCTTC	CASSPGLIYGYTF
.	14	.	TRBV12-5	TRBJ2-1	TGTGCTAGTGGTTTGGGGGACAACTACAATGAGCAGTTCTTC	CASGLGDNYNEQFF
TRBD2	15	.	TRBV7-9	TRBJ2-7	TGTGCCAGCAGCGTAGAGCGGGAGGGCCGACTCGAGCAGTACTTC	CASSVEREGRLEQYF
TRBD2	17	once	TRBV29-1	TRBJ2-1	TGCAGCGTTGACCGACTAGCGGGAGTAGGGGCCTACAATGAGCAGTTCTTC	CSVDRLAGVGAYNEQFF